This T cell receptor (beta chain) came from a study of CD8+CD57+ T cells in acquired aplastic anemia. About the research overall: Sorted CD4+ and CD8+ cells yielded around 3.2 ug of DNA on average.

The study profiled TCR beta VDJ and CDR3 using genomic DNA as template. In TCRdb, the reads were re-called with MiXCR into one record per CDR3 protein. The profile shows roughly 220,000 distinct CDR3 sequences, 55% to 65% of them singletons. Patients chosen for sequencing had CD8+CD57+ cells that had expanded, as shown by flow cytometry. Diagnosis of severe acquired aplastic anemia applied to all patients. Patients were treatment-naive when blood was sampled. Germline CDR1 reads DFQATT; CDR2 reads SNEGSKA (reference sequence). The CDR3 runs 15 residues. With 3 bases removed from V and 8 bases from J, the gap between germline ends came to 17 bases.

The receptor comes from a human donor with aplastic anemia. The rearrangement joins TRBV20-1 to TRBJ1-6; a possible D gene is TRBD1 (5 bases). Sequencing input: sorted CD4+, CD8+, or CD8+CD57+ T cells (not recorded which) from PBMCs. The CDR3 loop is CSASPRVVFDSPLHF. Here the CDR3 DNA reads TGCAGTGCTAGTCCCAGGGTAGTGTTTGATTCACCCCTCCACTTT.